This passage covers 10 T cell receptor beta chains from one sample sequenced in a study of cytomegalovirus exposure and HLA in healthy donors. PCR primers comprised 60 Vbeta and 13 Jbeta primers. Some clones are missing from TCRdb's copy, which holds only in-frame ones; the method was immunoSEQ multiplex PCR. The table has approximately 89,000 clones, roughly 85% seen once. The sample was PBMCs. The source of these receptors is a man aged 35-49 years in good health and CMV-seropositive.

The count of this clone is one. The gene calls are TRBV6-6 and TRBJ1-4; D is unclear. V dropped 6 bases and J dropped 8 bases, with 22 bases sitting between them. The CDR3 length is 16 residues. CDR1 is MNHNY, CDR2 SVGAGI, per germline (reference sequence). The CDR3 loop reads CASSMVGPRTEEKLFF. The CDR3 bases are TGTGCCAGCAGCATGGTTGGGCCCCGAACCGAGGAAAAACTGTTTTTT.

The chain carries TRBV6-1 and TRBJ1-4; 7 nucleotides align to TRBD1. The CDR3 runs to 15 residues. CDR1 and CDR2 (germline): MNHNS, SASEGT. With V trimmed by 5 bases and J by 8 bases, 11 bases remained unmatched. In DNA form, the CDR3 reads TGTGCCAGCAGTCCAGGGACAGTATTAGGGGAAAAACTGTTTTTT. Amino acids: CASSPGTVLGEKLFF.

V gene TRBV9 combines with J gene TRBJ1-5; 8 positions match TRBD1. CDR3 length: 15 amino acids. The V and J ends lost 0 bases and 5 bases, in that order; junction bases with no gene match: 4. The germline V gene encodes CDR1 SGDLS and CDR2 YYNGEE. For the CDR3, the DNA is TGTGCCAGCAGCGTAGGGGTGGGACAGGATCAGCCCCAGCATTTT. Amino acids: CASSVGVGQDQPQHF.

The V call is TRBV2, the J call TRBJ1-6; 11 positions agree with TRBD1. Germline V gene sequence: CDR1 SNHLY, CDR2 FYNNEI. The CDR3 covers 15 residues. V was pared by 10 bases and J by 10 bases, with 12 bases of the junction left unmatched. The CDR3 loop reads CATSRDRGIGSPLHF. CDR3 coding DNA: TGTGCCACGTCCCGGGACAGGGGGATCGGATCACCCCTCCACTTT.

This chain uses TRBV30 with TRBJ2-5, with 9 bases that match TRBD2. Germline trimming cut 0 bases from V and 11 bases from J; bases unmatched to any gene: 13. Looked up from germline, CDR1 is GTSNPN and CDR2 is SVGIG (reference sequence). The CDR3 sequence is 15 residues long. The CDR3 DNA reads TGTGCCTGGAGTGTAATAGCGGGGGCGAACTATGAGCAGTACTTC. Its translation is CAWSVIAGANYEQYF.

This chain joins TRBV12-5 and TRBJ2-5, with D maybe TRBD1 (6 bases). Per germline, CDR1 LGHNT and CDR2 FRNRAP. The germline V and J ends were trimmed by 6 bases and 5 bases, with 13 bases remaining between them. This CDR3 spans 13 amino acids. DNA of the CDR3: TGTGCTAGTGGGTCAGGGGTTCCGGAGACCCAGTACTTC. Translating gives CASGSGVPETQYF.

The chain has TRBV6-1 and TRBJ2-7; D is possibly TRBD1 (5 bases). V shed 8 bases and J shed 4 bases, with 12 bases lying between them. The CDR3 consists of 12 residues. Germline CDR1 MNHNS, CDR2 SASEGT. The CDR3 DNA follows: TGTGCCAGCGAGTACCAGGGTTACGAGCAGTACTTC. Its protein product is CASEYQGYEQYF.

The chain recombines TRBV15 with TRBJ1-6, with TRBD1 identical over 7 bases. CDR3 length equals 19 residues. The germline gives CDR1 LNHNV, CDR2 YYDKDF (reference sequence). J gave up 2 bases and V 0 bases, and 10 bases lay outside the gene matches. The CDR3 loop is CATSRDLTGYSTYNSPLHF. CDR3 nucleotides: TGTGCCACCAGCAGAGATCTGACAGGGTATTCCACCTATAATTCACCCCTCCACTTT. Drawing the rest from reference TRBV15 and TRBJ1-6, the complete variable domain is DAMVIQNPRYQVTQFGKPVTLSCSQTLNHNVMYWYQQKSSQAPKLLFHYYDKDFNNEADTPDNFQSRRPNTSFCFLDIRSPGLGDTAMYLCATSRDLTGYSTYNSPLHFGNGTRLTVT.

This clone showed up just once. The CDR3 spells CASSVGTVANYGYTF. The CDR3 bases are TGTGCCAGCAGCGTAGGGACAGTAGCTAACTATGGCTACACCTTC. The V and J genes are TRBV11-2 and TRBJ1-2, with 7 bases that match TRBD1. CDR3 size: 15 residues. Trimming cost V 5 bases and J 0 bases; bases outside gene matches: 6. Germline assignment: CDR1 SGHAT and CDR2 FQNNGV.

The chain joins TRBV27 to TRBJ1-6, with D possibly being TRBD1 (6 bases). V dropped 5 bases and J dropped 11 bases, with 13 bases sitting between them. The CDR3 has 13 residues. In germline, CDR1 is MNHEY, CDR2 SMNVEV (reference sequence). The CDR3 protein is CASSQQGRPPLHF. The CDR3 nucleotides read TGTGCCAGCAGTCAACAGGGCCGGCCACCCCTCCACTTT.